Following are 25 T cell receptor beta chains from one sample sequenced in a study of T cell changes during pregnancy in multiple sclerosis. The assay was immunoSEQ multiplex PCR, and TCRdb's table has in-frame clones only and misses some. The sample contains tens of thousands of clones, about 90% of which appear only once. The input for sequencing was CD4+ T cells from peripheral blood mononuclear cells, taken in the second trimester of pregnancy. The source is a female donor with multiple sclerosis, enrolled in a pregnancy study.

This chain links TRBV7-2 with TRBJ2-5; 10 nucleotides align to TRBD1. Germline-derived CDR1 and CDR2 are SGHTA and FQGNSA. This CDR3 has 14 residues. V shed 6 bases, J shed 5 bases, and the junction held 6 bases outside the gene matches. The CDR3 DNA reads TGTGCCAGCAGGCGACAGGGGGCCGAGGAGACCCAGTACTTC. Translated: CASRRQGAEETQYF.

This clone showed up just a few times. This chain uses TRBV6-1 with TRBJ2-3, with TRBD2 matching over 7 bases. The CDR3 extends over 15 amino acids. Germline trimming cut 0 bases from V and 0 bases from J; bases unmatched to any gene: 0. Germline V gene data show CDR1 as MNHNS and CDR2 as SASEGT. CDR3 region: CASSEASGSTDTQYF. CDR3 in DNA: TGTGCCAGCAGTGAAGCTAGCGGGAGCACAGATACGCAGTATTTT.

V gene TRBV5-6 combines with J gene TRBJ1-2, with D perhaps TRBD1 (5 bases). The CDR3 is 12 amino acids. Germline CDR1 is SGHDT and CDR2 is YYEEEE. Trimming cost V 3 bases and J 4 bases, with 7 bases left between them. For the CDR3, the DNA is TGTGCCAGCAGCTCTGACAGCTATGGCTACACCTTC. Its protein is CASSSDSYGYTF.

V usage is TRBV28 and J usage is TRBJ1-3; 9 bases line up with TRBD1. The length of the CDR3 is 14 residues. V gave up 6 bases and J gave up 6 bases; unmatched junction bases: 6. From germline, CDR1 is MDHEN and CDR2 SYDVKM. The CDR3: CASRVQGAVNTIYF. As DNA, the CDR3 is TGTGCCAGCAGAGTACAGGGGGCTGTAAACACCATATATTTT.

V usage is TRBV29-1 and J usage is TRBJ2-1; 10 bases line up with TRBD2. CDR1 SQVTM and CDR2 ANQGSEA come from the germline V gene. Germline trimming cut 6 bases from V and 10 bases from J; bases unmatched to any gene: 9. This CDR3 comprises 13 residues. DNA of the CDR3: TGCAGCGTCTCGGGACTAGCGAGTCTGGAGCAGTTCTTC. Translating it yields CSVSGLASLEQFF.

This clone appeared once. CDR3 in DNA: TGTGCCAGCAGCAAACCGAATGGAGACAGGGTACCCTTTCCCGAGCAGTACTTC. Its translation: CASSKPNGDRVPFPEQYF. The genes are TRBV21-1 and TRBJ2-7; no check of the table's D call, TRBD1, against the DNA was made. TRBV21-1 is a listed pseudogene. There are 18 residues in the CDR3.

The rearrangement uses TRBV5-1 and TRBJ2-5; a possible D gene is TRBD2 (6 bases). V gave up 5 bases and J gave up 5 bases, with 13 bases separating them. The CDR3 has 13 residues. Per germline, CDR1 SGHRS and CDR2 YFSETQ. The CDR3 DNA sequence: TGCGCCAGCAGATACGGACTATCTGAGACCCAGTACTTC. Residues: CASRYGLSETQYF.

V usage is TRBV6-5 and J usage is TRBJ1-2, with D unresolved. CDR3 length equals 11 residues. Germline CDR1 reads MNHEY; CDR2 reads SVGAGI. The germline V and J ends were trimmed by 8 bases and 4 bases, with 8 bases remaining between them. For the CDR3, the DNA is TGTGCCAGCGGCCCAATCTATGGCTACACCTTC. Amino acid sequence: CASGPIYGYTF.

V usage is TRBV9 and J usage is TRBJ2-5; 14 bases are a match to TRBD2. V dropped 3 bases and J dropped 9; count of bases not matched to a gene: 1. Germline values: CDR1 SGDLS, CDR2 YYNGEE. The CDR3 length is 13 residues. The CDR3 sequence: CASSGTSGRSQYF. The CDR3 region has the DNA TGTGCCAGCAGCGGGACTAGCGGGAGGTCCCAGTACTTC.

This clone has just one count. The V gene is TRBV14, the J gene TRBJ2-7, with TRBD2 matching over 7 bases. The CDR3 covers 14 residues. Trimming cost V 6 bases and J 0 bases; bases outside gene matches: 5. In germline, CDR1 is SGHDN, CDR2 FVKESK. The CDR3 loop is CASRHSGGSYEQYF. The CDR3 DNA is TGTGCCAGCAGACACTCGGGGGGCTCCTACGAGCAGTACTTC.

This chain's CDR3 is CASSVQGNKDTQYF. CDR3 nucleotides: TGTGCCAGCAGCGTACAGGGTAATAAAGATACGCAGTATTTT. The chain combines TRBV11-3 with TRBJ2-3; TRBD1 is a possible D gene (6 bases). Germline V gives CDR1 SGHNT, CDR2 YENEEA. Trimming stripped 5 bases from V and 5 bases from J, with 14 bases between. The CDR3 is 14 residues long.

J is TRBJ1-3 and V is TRBV9; D is uncertain. The V gene lost 3 bases and the J gene lost 0 bases, with 13 bases spanning the gap. The CDR3 length is 16 residues. Per the germline V gene, CDR1 is SGDLS and CDR2 is YYNGEE. The CDR3 DNA is TGTGCCAGCAGCGGATCAGGAATACCCTCTGGAAACACCATATATTTT. Translated, it gives CASSGSGIPSGNTIYF. Full variable domain (outside the CDR3, taken from reference TRBV9 and TRBJ1-3): DSGVTQTPKHLITATGQRVTLRCSPRSGDLSVYWYQQSLDQGLQFLIQYYNGEERAKGNILERFSAQQFPDLHSELNLSSLELGDSALYFCASSGSGIPSGNTIYFGEGSWLTVV.

This chain uses TRBV29-1 with TRBJ2-2, with a possible D match to TRBD2 (6 bases). The CDR3 runs 15 residues. The germline V and J ends were trimmed by 3 bases and 5 bases, with 16 bases remaining between them. Germline V gene sequence: CDR1 SQVTM, CDR2 ANQGSEA. CDR3 loop: CSVEPFRGGTGELFF. CDR3 DNA: TGCAGCGTTGAGCCCTTTAGGGGAGGAACCGGGGAGCTGTTTTTT.

The chain uses TRBV7-8 and TRBJ1-1; D call uncertain. Germline-derived CDR1 and CDR2 are SGHVS and FQNEAQ. V was shortened by 0 bases and J by 0 bases, with 8 bases between the two germline ends. The CDR3 runs 15 residues. The CDR3 region is CASSLAQAMNTEAFF. CDR3 sequence (DNA): TGTGCCAGCAGCTTAGCGCAGGCGATGAACACTGAAGCTTTCTTT.

The chain couples TRBV18 to TRBJ1-1, with D perhaps matching TRBD1 (6 bases). Germline V CDR1 and CDR2: KGHSH, LQKENI. V was pared by 3 bases and J by 4 bases, with 15 bases between. CDR3 length equals 15 residues. The CDR3 nucleotides are TGTGCCAGCTCACCCGGGGGGGCGGTGAGCACTGAAGCTTTCTTT. The encoded protein is CASSPGGAVSTEAFF.

The table lists this clone with a count of one. The chain uses TRBV4-3 and TRBJ2-3; 7 nucleotides agree with TRBD2. The J segment lost 1 base and the V segment lost 3 bases, leaving 10 bases of the junction unmatched. Germline V lookup: CDR1 LGHNA, CDR2 YSLEER. This CDR3 has 17 residues. CDR3 sequence reads: CASSHRVGSGGTDTQYF. The CDR3 coding sequence is TGCGCCAGCAGCCACCGGGTGGGGAGCGGGGGCACAGATACGCAGTATTTT.

This chain connects TRBV28 to TRBJ1-5; 9 bases map to TRBD1. V lost 4 bases to trimming and J lost 4 bases; unmatched junction nucleotides: 11. The CDR3 sequence is 17 residues long. From germline, CDR1 is MDHEN and CDR2 SYDVKM. CDR3 DNA: TGTGCCAGCAGTTCACGGGAGGGACAGGGTGGGAATCAGCCCCAGCATTTT. It translates to CASSSREGQGGNQPQHF.

This clone qualifies as medium-sized. The rearrangement uses TRBV2 and TRBJ1-3; 7 nucleotides agree with TRBD1. CDR1 is SNHLY, CDR2 FYNNEI, per germline. Trimming cost V 4 bases and J 3 bases; bases outside gene matches: 0. The CDR3 extends over 13 amino acids. The DNA of the CDR3 is TGTGCCAGCAGTGGACAGGGTGGAAACACCATATATTTT. Its protein is CASSGQGGNTIYF.

The chain uses TRBV10-3 and TRBJ1-5, with a possible D match to TRBD1 (5 bases). The germline CDR1 and CDR2 sequences are ENHRY and SYGVKD. V was trimmed by 10 bases and J by 2 bases, leaving 15 bases between them. The CDR3 is 14 residues long. The CDR3 protein is CATSWGEGNQPQHF. The DNA for the CDR3 is TGTGCCACCAGCTGGGGGGAGGGCAATCAGCCCCAGCATTTT.

The rearrangement uses TRBV2 and TRBJ2-3; 12 bases are a match to TRBD2. CDR3 length: 20 residues. The V and J ends lost 6 bases and 5 bases, in that order; junction bases with no gene match: 21. In germline, CDR1 is SNHLY, CDR2 FYNNEI. The CDR3 DNA follows: TGTGCCAGCAGCGCACTTCTAGCGGGAGGGCTGGCCCGATTAATAGATACGCAGTATTTT. Translated: CASSALLAGGLARLIDTQYF.

This chain joins TRBV29-1 and TRBJ2-7; TRBD1 matches 8 bases. Trimming at V came to 7 bases and at J to 3 bases, leaving 5 bases not matched to a gene. This CDR3 spans 12 amino acids. Germline V gene lookup returns CDR1 SQVTM and CDR2 ANQGSEA. The DNA for the CDR3 is TGCAGCGCCCGACAGGGGAGCTACGAGCAGTACTTC. Translated, it gives CSARQGSYEQYF.

The chain employs TRBV7-2 and TRBJ1-2; weak D call: TRBD1 (6 bases). The CDR3 spans 12 residues. V dropped 7 bases and J dropped 5 bases, with 11 bases sitting between them. Looked up from germline, CDR1 is SGHTA and CDR2 is FQGNSA. CDR3 amino acids: CASNNRDYGYTF. The CDR3 DNA follows: TGTGCCAGCAACAACAGGGATTATGGCTACACCTTC. Based on the CDR3 plus reference TRBV7-2 and TRBJ1-2, the full variable domain is GAGVSQSPSNKVTEKGKDVELRCDPISGHTALYWYRQSLGQGLEFLIYFQGNSAPDKSGLPSDRFSAERTGGSVSTLTIQRTQQEDSAVYLCASNNRDYGYTFGSGTRLTVV.

In regard to this clone: The sample has other DNA sequences that encode this CDR3 too. This rearrangement joins TRBV7-9 to TRBJ1-4, with 9 bases matching TRBD1. This CDR3 spans 14 amino acids. Germline values: CDR1 SEHNR, CDR2 FQNEAQ (reference sequence). V trimming: 5 bases; J trimming: 4 bases; junction bases outside the gene matches: 2. The CDR3 is CASSLGQGNEKLFF. The CDR3 DNA follows: TGTGCCAGCAGCCTGGGACAGGGTAATGAAAAACTGTTTTTT.

V is TRBV19 and J is TRBJ1-4; tentatively, D is TRBD1 (5 bases). Trimming took off 6 bases at V and 9 bases at J, with 17 bases between the two ends. Germline V gives CDR1 LNHDA, CDR2 SQIVND (reference sequence). The CDR3 contains 14 residues. CDR3 amino acids: CASRPEGRVKKLFF. The CDR3, as DNA: TGTGCCAGTAGACCTGAGGGGAGGGTAAAAAAACTGTTTTTT.

This chain joins TRBV10-3 and TRBJ1-1, with a weak D call TRBD1 (6 bases). In germline, CDR1 is ENHRY, CDR2 SYGVKD. V was clipped by 6 bases and J by 4 bases, with 9 bases between them. The CDR3 covers 12 residues. CDR3 loop: CAISTGSTEAFF. The DNA of the CDR3 is TGTGCCATCAGCACAGGGTCCACTGAAGCTTTCTTT.